The clone carrying this TCR beta chain came up a few times. Its antigen is undetermined. This CDR3 region has 12 residues. The V end was cut by 6 bases, the J end by 6 bases, with 11 bases between. CDR1 is DFQATT, CDR2 SNEGSKA, per germline (reference sequence). This specimen comes from a study of T cells after yellow fever vaccination. As for the study in general: The authors prepared low-cell-number fractions using SMART-Seq v4 Ultra Low Input. Study-wide results and limits: Although most clonotypes did not, a small share appeared in both CD4 and CD8 compartments. Weaker, the secondary response peaked sooner, at day 5 versus 15. Post-booster samples contained most primary-vaccination clones (approximately 96% CD4, approximately 88% CD8).

TCRdb ran MiXCR on the 5' RACE reads and lists one entry per CDR3 protein. The table lists some 670,000 distinct CDR3 sequences, over 9% of them singletons, with about 15% in the top ten. This chain uses TRBV20-1 with TRBJ2-2; a possible D gene is TRBD1 (6 bases). Sample: PBMCs, taken on the day of the yellow fever booster vaccination. The receptor was derived from a man aged 25-45 years who received the YFV17D yellow fever vaccine. CDR3 sequence: CSAENRAGELFF. CDR3 DNA sequence: TGCAGTGCAGAAAACAGGGCCGGGGAGCTGTTTTTT.